The 27 T cell receptor beta chains given below trace back to one sample, sequenced in a study of T cell repertoires in ileal Crohn's disease. Repertoires were generated with immunoSEQ multiplex PCR, while TCRdb's copy carries only in-frame clones and drops some. Of some 15,000 clones listed, 90% to 95% were seen once; the top ten hold 3% to 3.5%. The sequenced material came from ileal tissue. The receptors were sampled from an adult with Crohn's disease.

This chain joins TRBV7-8 and TRBJ2-5; 9 bases fit TRBD2. Germline CDR1 SGHVS, CDR2 FQNEAQ. The V gene end was trimmed by 6 bases and the J gene end by 4 bases; junction bases not matched to a gene: 9. This CDR3 spans 15 amino acids. The CDR3 reads CASREVLAGLETQYF. The CDR3 region has the DNA TGTGCCAGCAGAGAAGTACTAGCGGGCTTAGAGACCCAGTACTTC.

The chain carries TRBV11-3 and TRBJ2-7, with no clear D. The CDR3 covers 13 residues. Per the germline V gene, CDR1 is SGHNT and CDR2 is YENEEA. The germline V and J ends were trimmed by 5 bases and 4 bases, with 12 bases remaining between them. In nucleotides, the CDR3 is TGTGCCAGCAGCCGCGGCACTCCATACGAGCAGTACTTC. This encodes CASSRGTPYEQYF.

The gene calls are TRBV9 and TRBJ1-4; 12 bases map to TRBD1. V shed 1 base, J shed 13 bases, and the junction held 17 bases outside the gene matches. Germline assignment: CDR1 SGDLS and CDR2 YYNGEE. The length of the CDR3 is 18 residues. The CDR3 region is CASSVNSGFGGQGARLFF. CDR3 bases: TGTGCCAGCAGCGTAAATTCTGGGTTTGGGGGACAGGGGGCAAGACTGTTTTTT.

The genes are TRBV19 and TRBJ2-3, with D hard to call. V lost 5 bases, J lost 9 bases, and 9 bases lay in between. The germline gives CDR1 LNHDA, CDR2 SQIVND (reference sequence). The CDR3 loop spans 11 amino acids. CDR3 region: CASSALSTQYF. CDR3 DNA: TGTGCCAGTAGTGCACTTAGCACGCAGTATTTT.

This chain links TRBV5-1 with TRBJ2-3, with 11 bases that match TRBD1. The CDR3 has 16 residues. The germline V gene encodes CDR1 SGHRS and CDR2 YFSETQ. V lost 4 bases, J lost 4 bases, and 8 bases stayed unmatched. Written as DNA, the CDR3 is TGCGCCAGCAGCCCTGGACAGGGGGCGAGGGCAGATACGCAGTATTTT. Translation gives CASSPGQGARADTQYF.

V and J are TRBV27 and TRBJ2-7; possibly TRBD1 for D (6 bases). The CDR3 covers 13 residues. The V and J ends lost 5 bases and 5 bases respectively, with 13 bases between them. CDR1 and CDR2 (germline): MNHEY, SMNVEV (reference sequence). The CDR3 DNA reads as TGTGCCAGCAGTACCCTCAAGGGGGACGAGCAGTACTTC. Translation: CASSTLKGDEQYF.

This clone showed up just once. The chain links TRBV7-2 to TRBJ2-7; 8 bases are a match to TRBD1. Germline assignment: CDR1 SGHTA and CDR2 FQGNSA. V was pared by 4 bases and J by 2 bases, with 7 bases of the junction left unmatched. This CDR3 is 15 amino acids long. This CDR3 reads CASSWTGTQTYEQYF. CDR3 in DNA: TGTGCCAGCAGCTGGACAGGGACCCAAACCTACGAGCAGTACTTC.

This chain connects TRBV27 to TRBJ2-3; 8 bases align to TRBD1. This CDR3 has 16 amino acids. CDR1 and CDR2 from the germline V gene are MNHEY and SMNVEV (reference sequence). The J segment lost 4 bases and the V segment lost 2 bases, leaving 8 bases of the junction unmatched. The CDR3, as DNA: TGTGCCAGCAGTTTAGCTCTTCCAGGGGGCGCAGATACGCAGTATTTT. It encodes CASSLALPGGADTQYF.

The rearrangement joins TRBV7-2 to TRBJ2-7; the D is unclear. The CDR3 is 13 residues long. The germline CDR1 and CDR2 sequences are SGHTA and FQGNSA. The germline V and J ends were trimmed by 4 bases and 5 bases, with 12 bases remaining between them. The CDR3 spells CASSSGSVDEQYF. The CDR3 nucleotides are TGTGCCAGCAGCTCCGGCAGCGTCGACGAGCAGTACTTC.

The V and J genes are TRBV30 and TRBJ1-1; D call uncertain. The germline gives CDR1 GTSNPN, CDR2 SVGIG (reference sequence). The germline V and J ends were trimmed by 0 bases and 1 base, with 12 bases remaining between them. The CDR3 covers 15 residues. The CDR3 DNA is TGTGCCTGGAGTGTACCCTCCCATAGGAACACTGAAGCTTTCTTT. Amino acids: CAWSVPSHRNTEAFF. The complete variable domain, with remaining parts taken from reference TRBV30 and TRBJ1-1, reads SQTIHQWPATLVQPVGSPLSLECTVEGTSNPNLYWYRQAAGRGLQLLFYSVGIGQISSEVPQNLSASRPQDRQFILSSKKLLLSDSGFYLCAWSVPSHRNTEAFFGQGTRLTVV.

The CDR3 is CASSQARGQGVNYGYTF. In DNA, the CDR3 is TGTGCCAGCAGCCAAGCCCGAGGGCAGGGGGTTAACTATGGCTACACCTTC. The chain employs TRBV4-2 and TRBJ1-2; 7 nucleotides agree with TRBD1. Germline V gene data show CDR1 as LGHNA and CDR2 as YNFKEQ. The CDR3 contains 17 residues. After removal of 1 base from V and 1 base from J, the junction contained 9 bases not matched to a gene.

The chain combines TRBV10-3 with TRBJ1-1; D perhaps matches TRBD1 (6 bases). V dropped 6 bases and J dropped 8 bases, with 22 bases sitting between them. Germline CDR1 is ENHRY and CDR2 is SYGVKD. This CDR3 is built from 15 residues. CDR3 bases: TGTGCCATCAGGGGTACAGGGCTCTCTGGCGGCGAAGCTTTCTTT. This sequence encodes CAIRGTGLSGGEAFF.

This chain connects TRBV19 to TRBJ1-2, with a weak D call TRBD1 (5 bases). In germline, CDR1 is LNHDA, CDR2 SQIVND (reference sequence). V lost 7 bases to trimming and J lost 4 bases, with 13 bases between them. This CDR3 spans 13 amino acids. The CDR3 DNA reads as TGTGCCAGTACCACGGACAAGCTCTATGGCTACACCTTC. It codes for CASTTDKLYGYTF.

V and J are TRBV5-4 and TRBJ1-1, with a weak D call TRBD1 (6 bases). The CDR3 sequence is 14 residues long. CDR1 is SGHNT and CDR2 is YYREEE in the germline V gene (reference sequence). Trimming cost V 4 bases and J 2 bases, with 12 bases left between them. The CDR3 loop reads CASSLKTGNTEAFF. Written as DNA, the CDR3 is TGTGCCAGCAGCCTTAAGACAGGTAACACTGAAGCTTTCTTT.

Comments on this clone: Other nucleotide sequences from this sample produce the same CDR3. V and J are TRBV18 and TRBJ1-6, with D hard to call. This CDR3 contains 19 residues. V dropped 3 bases and J dropped 0 bases, with 18 bases sitting between them. CDR1 is KGHSH and CDR2 is LQKENI in the germline V gene. DNA for the CDR3: TGTGCCAGCTCACCCGCTGCTCTGGACTCTCTCTCCTATAATTCACCCCTCCACTTT. This sequence encodes CASSPAALDSLSYNSPLHF.

The chain carries TRBV15 and TRBJ1-2; 8 bases line up with TRBD1. Germline values: CDR1 LNHNV, CDR2 YYDKDF (reference sequence). The CDR3 has 15 residues. V lost 7 bases, J lost 6 bases, and 13 bases stayed unmatched. CDR3 loop: CATTSRYRTGHGYTF. CDR3 nucleotides: TGTGCCACCACCTCACGGTACCGGACAGGGCATGGCTACACCTTC.

The chain is built from TRBV19 and TRBJ2-7; a possible D gene is TRBD2 (6 bases). The CDR3 extends over 13 amino acids. With 7 bases removed from V and 2 bases from J, the gap between germline ends came to 12 bases. CDR1 LNHDA and CDR2 SQIVND come from the germline V gene (reference sequence). The DNA of the CDR3 is TGTGCCAGTACCCCAGGGAGGACCTACGAGCAGTACTTC. Its protein product is CASTPGRTYEQYF.

The chain links TRBV29-1 to TRBJ1-2; 9 nucleotides align to TRBD1. In germline, CDR1 is SQVTM, CDR2 ANQGSEA. This CDR3 region has 12 residues. The V gene end was trimmed by 6 bases and the J gene end by 4 bases; junction bases not matched to a gene: 3. CDR3 nucleotides: TGCAGCGTGGGGACAGGGTCCTATGGCTACACCTTC. This gives the protein CSVGTGSYGYTF.

The rearrangement uses TRBV4-1 and TRBJ2-5; 14 bases agree with TRBD2. Germline V gene sequence: CDR1 MGHRA, CDR2 YSYEKL. The V segment lost 0 bases and the J segment 1 base; nucleotides outside the gene matches: 4. The CDR3 extends over 18 amino acids. The CDR3 protein is CASSQETSGGGLQETQYF. The CDR3 DNA reads TGCGCCAGCAGCCAAGAGACTAGCGGGGGGGGTCTCCAAGAGACCCAGTACTTC.

CDR3 sequence reads: CASSLQGGNEQFF. Here the CDR3 DNA reads TGTGCCAGCAGTTTGCAGGGCGGCAATGAGCAGTTCTTC. The rearrangement joins TRBV7-3 to TRBJ2-1; D possibly corresponds to TRBD1 (5 bases). CDR3 length: 13 residues. Germline CDR1 and CDR2: SGHTA and FQGTGA. V was shortened by 6 bases and J by 6 bases, with 12 bases between the two germline ends. The full variable domain, with the rest looked up from reference TRBV7-3 and TRBJ2-1, is GAGVSQTPSNKVTEKGKYVELRCDPISGHTALYWYRQSLGQGPEFLIYFQGTGAADDSGLPNDRFFAVRPEGSVSTLKIQRTERGDSAVYLCASSLQGGNEQFFGPGTRLTVL.

This clone was counted between two and nine times. This sequence joins TRBV6-5 and TRBJ1-1; perhaps TRBD1 as D (5 bases). CDR3 length: 15 amino acids. CDR1 is MNHEY, CDR2 SVGAGI, per germline. V lost 3 bases to trimming and J lost 5 bases, with 16 bases between them. The CDR3 sequence is CASSYFRGRDTEAFF. The CDR3 coding sequence is TGTGCCAGCAGTTATTTTCGGGGGAGAGATACTGAAGCTTTCTTT.

The chain carries TRBV19 and TRBJ1-4; D remains unclear. The CDR3 contains 13 residues. V dropped 7 bases and J dropped 4 bases, with 10 bases sitting between them. Germline V gene data show CDR1 as LNHDA and CDR2 as SQIVND (reference sequence). This CDR3 is CASTIRDNEKLFF. The CDR3 DNA sequence: TGTGCCAGTACCATACGCGATAATGAAAAACTGTTTTTT.

This chain joins TRBV7-3 and TRBJ2-2; tentative D call: TRBD2 (5 bases). In germline, CDR1 is SGHTA, CDR2 FQGTGA. The CDR3 is 15 amino acids. Trimming cost V 1 base and J 6 bases, with 12 bases left between them. The CDR3 spells CASSLSAGSAGELFF. The CDR3 DNA follows: TGTGCCAGCAGCTTAAGTGCGGGCTCAGCCGGGGAGCTGTTTTTT.

This chain joins TRBV6-1 and TRBJ1-1; D is possibly TRBD1 (5 bases). CDR1 MNHNS and CDR2 SASEGT come from the germline V gene. V was cut by 1 base and J by 4 bases, with 16 bases left in between. The CDR3 is made up of 16 amino acids. CDR3 DNA sequence: TGTGCCAGCAGTGAAGGGGGCGGGGGGGTTAGCACTGAAGCTTTCTTT. It specifies CASSEGGGGVSTEAFF.

V gene TRBV18 combines with J gene TRBJ2-7; D may be TRBD2 (7 bases). The V end lost 4 bases, the J end lost 3 bases, and 16 bases lay between the germline ends. There are 15 residues in the CDR3. The germline gives CDR1 KGHSH, CDR2 LQKENI. The CDR3, as DNA: TGTGCCAGCTCACACGAGGGGGGGGAAGACTACGAGCAGTACTTC. It yields the protein CASSHEGGEDYEQYF.

V gene TRBV2 combines with J gene TRBJ2-7; the D is unclear. Trimming removed 6 bases from V and 0 bases from J, with 12 bases in between. The CDR3 runs to 14 residues. Germline V lookup: CDR1 SNHLY, CDR2 FYNNEI. In DNA, the CDR3 is TGTGCCAGCAGCCCTCAGCGACCCTCCTACGAGCAGTACTTC. Amino acids: CASSPQRPSYEQYF.

The chain is built from TRBV7-8 and TRBJ1-4; TRBD1 matches at 8 bases. The CDR3 contains 17 residues. Germline lookup yields CDR1 SGHVS and CDR2 FQNEAQ. Germline trimming cut 4 bases from V and 5 bases from J; bases unmatched to any gene: 12. CDR3 sequence reads: CASSSHHGQGVNEKLFF. The CDR3 DNA reads TGTGCCAGCAGCTCACACCACGGACAGGGAGTAAATGAAAAACTGTTTTTT. Based on the CDR3 plus reference TRBV7-8 and TRBJ1-4, the full variable domain is GAGVSQSPRYKVAKRGQDVALRCDPISGHVSLFWYQQALGQGPEFLTYFQNEAQLDKSGLPSDRFFAERPEGSVSTLKIQRTQQEDSAVYLCASSSHHGQGVNEKLFFGSGTQLSVL.